A single sample gave rise to the 18 T cell receptor beta chains below, sequenced in a study of blood T cell repertoires in COVID-19. Data came from immunoSEQ multiplex PCR; TCRdb stores just in-frame clones and leaves some out. The sample yields 340,000 or so clones, approximately 86% seen once. Sequenced sample: PBMCs or T cells enriched from blood (not recorded which). These receptors all stem from a woman in her thirties or forties with acute COVID-19.

The gene calls are TRBV29-1 and TRBJ2-3, with a weak D call TRBD1 (5 bases). The V and J ends lost 4 bases and 2 bases respectively, with 10 bases between them. The germline gives CDR1 SQVTM, CDR2 ANQGSEA. The CDR3 covers 13 residues. In DNA form, the CDR3 reads TGCAGCGTTGGTGGCAGGGCCACAGATACGCAGTATTTT. Amino acids: CSVGGRATDTQYF.

The genes are TRBV5-1 and TRBJ2-3; 10 nucleotides match TRBD2. Losses at the gene ends were 0 bases for V and 3 bases for J; bases not matched to a gene: 4. Looked up from germline, CDR1 is SGHRS and CDR2 is YFSETQ. This CDR3 spans 16 amino acids. The CDR3 spells CASSLGLAGATDTQYF. CDR3 coding DNA: TGCGCCAGCAGCTTGGGACTAGCGGGTGCAACAGATACGCAGTATTTT.

The table lists this clone with a count of one. The V gene is TRBV6-6, the J gene TRBJ1-3; D might be TRBD1 (6 bases). The CDR3 has 15 amino acids. V was clipped by 6 bases and J by 0 bases, with 12 bases between them. CDR1 and CDR2 from the germline V gene are MNHNY and SVGAGI (reference sequence). CDR3 in amino acids: CASSSDRNSGNTIYF. The CDR3 DNA reads TGTGCCAGCAGCTCTGACAGGAACTCTGGAAACACCATATATTTT.

The chain is built from TRBV6-4 and TRBJ1-5, with a possible D match to TRBD1 (6 bases). The CDR3 spans 16 residues. CDR1 MRHNA and CDR2 SNTAGT come from the germline V gene. Trimming removed 8 bases from V and 1 base from J, with 18 bases in between. The CDR3 DNA sequence: TGTGCCAGCGGACCCTCGGGGGGCACCAGCAATCAGCCCCAGCATTTT. This sequence encodes CASGPSGGTSNQPQHF.

This rearrangement joins TRBV14 to TRBJ2-7; D gene unclear. This CDR3 region has 15 residues. The V gene's germline CDR1 is SGHDN and CDR2 FVKESK. Trimming took off 0 bases at V and 3 bases at J, with 12 bases between the two ends. The CDR3 nucleotides read TGTGCCAGCAGCCAAGAAGACAAAAAGGACTACGAGCAGTACTTC. It specifies CASSQEDKKDYEQYF.

This clone was observed a single time. V and J are TRBV9 and TRBJ1-4, with a tentative D call TRBD1 (5 bases). V was cut by 2 bases and J by 7 bases, with 18 bases left in between. The germline CDR1 and CDR2 sequences are SGDLS and YYNGEE. There are 16 residues in the CDR3. CDR3 in amino acids: CASSVPQGYNGEKLFF. The CDR3 DNA reads as TGTGCCAGCAGCGTCCCTCAGGGTTATAACGGTGAAAAACTGTTTTTT.

Only a few counts were recorded for this clone. This sequence joins TRBV15 and TRBJ2-5, with 9 bases identical to TRBD2. Trimming took 0 bases from V and 7 from J; bases not matched to a gene: 12. This CDR3 is built from 17 residues. The germline CDR1 and CDR2 sequences are LNHNV and YYDKDF (reference sequence). The CDR3 loop reads CATSRDLASGARGTQYF. The CDR3 region has the DNA TGTGCCACCAGCAGAGATTTAGCTAGCGGGGCCCGTGGGACCCAGTACTTC.

The gene calls are TRBV6-5 and TRBJ1-1; D is perhaps TRBD1 (5 bases). Germline V gene lookup returns CDR1 MNHEY and CDR2 SVGAGI. V lost 2 bases and J 0 bases, leaving 13 bases between the germline ends. The CDR3 covers 16 residues. In DNA form, the CDR3 reads TGTGCCAGCAGTTACGGTGGGGGGATGATGAACACTGAAGCTTTCTTT. This translates into CASSYGGGMMNTEAFF.

V is TRBV28 and J is TRBJ1-6; 8 bases agree with TRBD1. The length of the CDR3 is 19 residues. Unmatched junction bases numbered 19, after V lost 5 bases and J lost 7 bases. Germline V lookup: CDR1 MDHEN, CDR2 SYDVKM. The CDR3 sequence is CASSPLGQGAAGKNSPLHF. Written as DNA, the CDR3 is TGTGCCAGCAGTCCTTTAGGCCAGGGGGCGGCCGGGAAAAATTCACCCCTCCACTTT.

The chain combines TRBV6-5 with TRBJ2-7; possibly TRBD1 for D (7 bases). The CDR3 is 16 amino acids. The germline V and J ends were trimmed by 4 bases and 0 bases, with 16 bases remaining between them. Germline V lookup: CDR1 MNHEY, CDR2 SVGAGI. This CDR3 is CASSSRGTVASYEQYF. The CDR3, as DNA: TGTGCCAGCAGTTCCCGGGGGACAGTCGCCTCCTACGAGCAGTACTTC.

The chain joins TRBV18 to TRBJ2-7; D ambiguous. V was cut by 3 bases and J by 2 bases, with 8 bases left in between. Germline CDR1 reads KGHSH; CDR2 reads LQKENI. The CDR3 covers 13 residues. For the CDR3, the DNA is TGTGCCAGCTCACCGACAAGCACCTACGAGCAGTACTTC. Translation gives CASSPTSTYEQYF.

This clone was seen once. This rearrangement joins TRBV7-2 to TRBJ1-4, with unresolved D. This CDR3 has 16 residues. Germline-derived CDR1 and CDR2 are SGHTA and FQGNSA. Trimming removed 1 base from V and 8 bases from J, with 17 bases in between. CDR3 region: CASSLVSGERSEKLFF. CDR3 in DNA: TGTGCCAGCAGCTTAGTTAGCGGGGAGAGGTCGGAAAAACTGTTTTTT.

Turning to this clone: Other DNA sequences in the sample encode the same CDR3. The chain employs TRBV3-1 (or the pseudogene TRBV3-2) and TRBJ1-3; TRBD1 might be the D (5 bases). Germline values: CDR1 LGHDT, CDR2 YNNKEL (reference sequence). The CDR3 is 14 amino acids. The ends were cut back, 2 bases at V and 4 bases at J, with 9 bases in the middle. The CDR3: CASSQQGSGNTIYF. The CDR3 bases are TGTGCCAGCAGCCAACAGGGATCCGGAAACACCATATATTTT.

CDR3 in amino acids: CASSFGGDGEKLFF. CDR3 in DNA: TGCGCCAGCAGCTTTGGGGGCGATGGTGAAAAACTGTTTTTT. The chain links TRBV5-1 to TRBJ1-4, with D tentatively TRBD1 (6 bases). Trimming removed 2 bases at V and 7 bases at J, with 12 bases between. In germline, CDR1 is SGHRS, CDR2 YFSETQ. There are 14 residues in the CDR3.

V usage is TRBV6-5 and J usage is TRBJ1-1; possible D gene TRBD1, 5 bases. The length of the CDR3 is 14 residues. Germline loops: CDR1 MNHEY, CDR2 SVGAGI. V was cut by 7 bases and J by 4 bases, with 16 bases left in between. CDR3 nucleotides: TGTGCCAGCATGTTGGGGCAGCGTGTCACTGAAGCTTTCTTT. It codes for CASMLGQRVTEAFF.

This clone was detected only a few times. The gene calls are TRBV4-3 and TRBJ1-2, with 7 bases aligning to TRBD1. The CDR3 is 16 amino acids. V lost 5 bases to trimming and J lost 4 bases; unmatched junction nucleotides: 13. In germline, CDR1 is LGHNA, CDR2 YSLEER. The CDR3 DNA reads as TGCGCCAGCAGCAGGAACAACGAACAGGGGCGCTATGGCTACACCTTC. This codes for CASSRNNEQGRYGYTF.

The chain's CDR3 is CASSRQGAGEKLFF. CDR3 DNA: TGTGCCAGCAGTAGACAGGGGGCCGGAGAAAAACTGTTTTTT. The rearrangement uses TRBV2 and TRBJ1-4; 10 nucleotides match TRBD1. The ends lost 5 bases at V and 8 bases at J; junction bases unmatched: 5. In germline, CDR1 is SNHLY, CDR2 FYNNEI. This CDR3 region has 14 residues.

The chain employs TRBV19 and TRBJ1-1, with D maybe TRBD1 (5 bases). Germline V lookup: CDR1 LNHDA, CDR2 SQIVND (reference sequence). This CDR3 spans 13 amino acids. The V gene lost 9 bases and the J gene lost 1 base, with 12 bases spanning the gap. CDR3 loop: CASDSRQNTEAFF. The DNA for the CDR3 is TGTGCCAGCGACAGTAGACAGAACACTGAAGCTTTCTTT. Looking up the rest from reference TRBV19 and TRBJ1-1 gives the full variable domain: DGGITQSPKYLFRKEGQNVTLSCEQNLNHDAMYWYRQDPGQGLRLIYYSQIVNDFQKGDIAEGYSVSREKKESFPLTVTSAQKNPTAFYLCASDSRQNTEAFFGQGTRLTVV.